This T cell receptor beta chain was recovered during a study of blood T cell repertoires in COVID-19. The V end was cut by 6 bases, the J end by 6 bases, with 12 bases between. This CDR3 has 12 amino acids. CDR1 SNHLY and CDR2 FYNNEI come from the germline V gene. Sequencing was performed with immunoSEQ multiplex PCR; in TCRdb, only in-frame clones are kept and a portion is missing. This sample yields approximately 210,000 clones, of which roughly 79% are seen a single time; approximately 15% belongs to the top ten. This chain connects TRBV2 to TRBJ2-7; no firm D call. The sequenced sample was PBMCs or T cells enriched from blood (not recorded which). The sequence was collected from a man in his forties who had recovered from COVID-19. The DNA for the CDR3 is TGTGCCAGCAGCGACACCTATGGCGAGCAGTACTTC. It specifies CASSDTYGEQYF.